The 4 T cell receptor beta chains in this list originate from one sample, sequenced in a study of T cells in Graves' hyperthyroidism and ophthalmopathy. RNA transcripts served as the template for amplifying TCR beta CDR3 regions. A set of HTBI primers served as the primers for a first-round RT-PCR of the TCR CDR3. TCRdb fed the multiplex PCR reads into MiXCR, producing one record per CDR3 protein. The sample contains 600,000 or so distinct CDR3 sequences, roughly 15% of which appear only once. Sample: blood. All receptors derive from a woman in her 50s with Graves' ophthalmopathy.

The chain employs TRBV20-1 and TRBJ2-7; 14 nucleotides agree with TRBD2. Trimming took 6 bases from V and 1 from J; bases not matched to a gene: 8. The CDR3 contains 16 residues. Germline lookup yields CDR1 DFQATT and CDR2 SNEGSKA (reference sequence). The CDR3 sequence: CSASGTSGRGSYEQYF. In DNA form, the CDR3 reads TGCAGTGCAAGTGGGACTAGCGGGAGAGGGTCCTACGAGCAGTACTTC.

In its sample, this clonotype was seen a few times. A much larger clonotype is one base distant, so this may be a read error. V usage is TRBV6-1 and J usage is TRBJ1-4; D may be TRBD1 (6 bases). CDR1 is MNHNS, CDR2 SASEGT, per germline. The CDR3 has 15 amino acids. CDR3 in amino acids: CASSYRGSGHEKLVF. As DNA, the CDR3 is TGTGCCAGCAGTTATAGGGGCTCGGGACACGAAAAACTGGTTTTT.

This clonotype was seen a handful of times. The J gene is TRBJ2-7, the V gene TRBV20-1; D possibly corresponds to TRBD1 (5 bases). The CDR3 contains 14 residues. From germline, CDR1 is DFQATT and CDR2 SNEGSKA (reference sequence). The V end was cut by 3 bases, the J end by 2 bases, with 14 bases between. CDR3 sequence reads: CSARAPRVAYEQYF. CDR3 nucleotide sequence: TGCAGTGCTAGGGCCCCCAGGGTTGCCTACGAGCAGTACTTC.

In its sample, this clonotype was seen many times. The genes are TRBV28 and TRBJ2-2, with 13 bases matching TRBD2. Germline CDR1 is MDHEN and CDR2 is SYDVKM. The CDR3 is 14 residues long. The ends lost 8 bases at V and 5 bases at J; junction bases unmatched: 2. CDR3 region: CASGLAGVTGELFF. The CDR3 DNA follows: TGTGCCAGCGGACTAGCGGGAGTTACCGGGGAGCTGTTTTTT.